These 7 T cell receptor beta chains were sequenced from one sample in a study of cytomegalovirus exposure and HLA in healthy donors (TCRdb year 2017). Libraries were built with the immunoSEQ multiplex PCR assay. Here the immuneACCESS table is served through TCRdb, limited to in-frame sequences with V and J called. Missing clones are a known gap in these copies; in checked studies unresolved V genes cover under half, and the rest lacks a known reason. This sample is represented by 250,000 to 400,000 clones; about 85% of them were singletons. In total, the top ten clones hold over 1% of the sample. The sequenced sample consisted of PBMCs. Source of these receptors: a woman between 25 and 40 years old in good health and CMV-seropositive.

The V and J genes are TRBV5-1 and TRBJ2-7; the D gene is possibly TRBD2 (6 bases). Trimming removed 3 bases at V and 0 bases at J, with 10 bases between. CDR1 SGHRS and CDR2 YFSETQ come from the germline V gene. This CDR3 region has 14 residues. Here the CDR3 reads CASSYGTGSYEQYF. For the CDR3, the DNA is TGCGCCAGCAGCTACGGGACTGGCTCCTACGAGCAGTACTTC.

The chain joins TRBV11-2 to TRBJ1-2; perhaps TRBD1 as D (6 bases). The germline CDR1 and CDR2 sequences are SGHAT and FQNNGV. CDR3 size: 14 residues. The V and J ends lost 3 bases and 1 base respectively, with 9 bases between them. CDR3 loop: CASSFSGVNYGYTF. Here the CDR3 DNA reads TGTGCCAGCAGCTTTTCAGGGGTTAACTATGGCTACACCTTC.

J is TRBJ2-7 and V is TRBV25-1, with D perhaps TRBD2 (6 bases). This CDR3 spans 14 amino acids. V was shortened by 2 bases and J by 2 bases, with 10 bases between the two germline ends. Germline loops: CDR1 MGHDK, CDR2 SYGVNS. In DNA form, the CDR3 reads TGTGCCAGCAGTGAAACAGGCGGGGCCTACGAGCAGTACTTC. This encodes CASSETGGAYEQYF.

This clone was detected once. V and J are TRBV5-1 and TRBJ2-1; 12 bases match TRBD2. Looked up from germline, CDR1 is SGHRS and CDR2 is YFSETQ. There are 15 residues in the CDR3. After removal of 0 bases from V and 12 bases from J, the junction contained 7 bases not matched to a gene. Here the CDR3 reads CASSLGTSGIRVQFF. The CDR3 DNA follows: TGCGCCAGCAGCTTGGGGACTAGCGGGATTAGGGTGCAGTTCTTC.

The V gene is TRBV5-1, the J gene TRBJ1-2, with D possibly TRBD1 on 6 matching bases. With 4 bases removed from V and 7 bases from J, the gap between germline ends came to 17 bases. The CDR3 is made up of 14 amino acids. Germline CDR1 is SGHRS and CDR2 is YFSETQ. The CDR3 DNA is TGCGCCAGCAGCCCGTCGCAGGGGTTGACTGGCTACACCTTC. It yields the protein CASSPSQGLTGYTF.

With regard to this clone: The same CDR3 also results from other DNA sequences found in this sample. The J gene is TRBJ2-5, the V gene TRBV27; 7 bases agree with TRBD2. Germline CDR1 reads MNHEY; CDR2 reads SMNVEV (reference sequence). Trimming removed 3 bases from V and 5 bases from J; junction bases left unmatched: 0. The CDR3 has 12 residues. The chain's CDR3 is CASSFGGETQYF. The CDR3 DNA follows: TGTGCCAGCAGTTTCGGGGGGGAGACCCAGTACTTC.

This chain connects TRBV9 to TRBJ2-1; TRBD2 agrees at 13 bases. The CDR3 is 19 amino acids. The J segment lost 1 base and the V segment lost 5 bases, leaving 12 bases of the junction unmatched. Per the germline V gene, CDR1 is SGDLS and CDR2 is YYNGEE. CDR3 coding DNA: TGTGCCAGCAGTAATAGACTAGCGGGGGGCCCCGGGTCCTACAATGAGCAGTTCTTC. The encoded protein is CASSNRLAGGPGSYNEQFF.